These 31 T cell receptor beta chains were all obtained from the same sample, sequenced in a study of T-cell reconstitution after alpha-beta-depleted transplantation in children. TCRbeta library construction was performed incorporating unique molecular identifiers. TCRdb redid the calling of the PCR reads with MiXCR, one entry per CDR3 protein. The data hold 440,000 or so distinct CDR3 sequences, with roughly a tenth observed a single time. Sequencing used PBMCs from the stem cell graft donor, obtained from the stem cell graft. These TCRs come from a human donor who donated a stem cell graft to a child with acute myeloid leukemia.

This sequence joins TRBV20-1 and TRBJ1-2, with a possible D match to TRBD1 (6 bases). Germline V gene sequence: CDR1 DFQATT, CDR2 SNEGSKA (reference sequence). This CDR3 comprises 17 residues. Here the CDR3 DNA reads TGCTGTTCGGACAAGCGACAGGACCTCATACCTGCCTATGGCTACACCTTC. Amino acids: CCSDKRQDLIPAYGYTF.

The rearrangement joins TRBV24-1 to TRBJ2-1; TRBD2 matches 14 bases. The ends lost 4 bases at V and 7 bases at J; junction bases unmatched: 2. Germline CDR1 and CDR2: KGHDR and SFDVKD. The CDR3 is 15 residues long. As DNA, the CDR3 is TGTGCCACCAGTGACCGGACTAGCGGGAGGAATGAGCAGTTCTTC. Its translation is CATSDRTSGRNEQFF.

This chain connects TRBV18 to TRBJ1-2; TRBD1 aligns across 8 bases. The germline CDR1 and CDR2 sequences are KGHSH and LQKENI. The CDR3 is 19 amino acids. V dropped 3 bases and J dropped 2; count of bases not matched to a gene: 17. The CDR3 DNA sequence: TGTGCCAGCTCACCGGGGGGGTCCGACAGGGGCCTATGGAACTATGGCTACACCTTC. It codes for CASSPGGSDRGLWNYGYTF.

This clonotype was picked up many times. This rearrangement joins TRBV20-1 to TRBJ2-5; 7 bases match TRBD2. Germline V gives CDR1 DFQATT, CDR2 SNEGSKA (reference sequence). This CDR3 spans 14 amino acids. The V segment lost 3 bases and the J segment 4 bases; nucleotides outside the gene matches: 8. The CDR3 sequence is CSARGTSERETQYF. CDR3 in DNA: TGCAGTGCTAGGGGAACTAGCGAAAGAGAGACCCAGTACTTC.

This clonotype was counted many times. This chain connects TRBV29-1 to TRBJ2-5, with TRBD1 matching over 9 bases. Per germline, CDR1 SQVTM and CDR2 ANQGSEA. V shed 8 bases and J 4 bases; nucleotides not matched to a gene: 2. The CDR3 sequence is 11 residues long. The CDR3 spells CSLDRGETQYF. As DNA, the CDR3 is TGCAGCCTGGACAGGGGAGAGACCCAGTACTTC. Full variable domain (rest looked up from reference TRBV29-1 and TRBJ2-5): SAVISQKPSRDICQRGTSLTIQCQVDSQVTMMFWYRQQPGQSLTLIATANQGSEATYESGFVIDKFPISRPNLTFSTLTVSNMSPEDSSIYLCSLDRGETQYFGPGTRLLVL.

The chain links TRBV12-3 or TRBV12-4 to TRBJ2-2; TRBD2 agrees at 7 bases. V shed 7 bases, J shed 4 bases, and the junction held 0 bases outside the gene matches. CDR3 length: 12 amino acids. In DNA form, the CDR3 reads TGTGCCAGCACGGGAGGCACCGGGGAGCTGTTTTTT. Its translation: CASTGGTGELFF.

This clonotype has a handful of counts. The CDR3 protein is CASSPRQAGGNQPQHF. The DNA for the CDR3 is TGTGCCAGCAGCCCCAGACAGGCAGGGGGAAATCAGCCCCAGCATTTT. The V call is TRBV7-8, the J call TRBJ1-5, with TRBD1 matching over 7 bases. V shed 5 bases, J shed 4 bases, and the junction held 11 bases outside the gene matches. This CDR3 comprises 16 residues. Germline loops: CDR1 SGHVS, CDR2 FQNEAQ.

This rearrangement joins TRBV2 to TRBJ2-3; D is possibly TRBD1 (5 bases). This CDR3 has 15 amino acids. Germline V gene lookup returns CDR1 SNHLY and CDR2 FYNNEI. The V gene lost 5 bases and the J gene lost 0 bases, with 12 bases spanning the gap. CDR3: CASSTDSGSTDTQYF. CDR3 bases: TGTGCCAGCAGTACCGATTCAGGGAGCACAGATACGCAGTATTTT.

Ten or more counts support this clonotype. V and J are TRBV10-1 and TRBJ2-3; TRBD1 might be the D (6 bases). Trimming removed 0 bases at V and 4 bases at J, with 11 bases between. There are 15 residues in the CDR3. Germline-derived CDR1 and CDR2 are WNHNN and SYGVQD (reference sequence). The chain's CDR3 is CASSESLGAADTQYF. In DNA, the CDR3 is TGCGCCAGCAGTGAGTCGCTGGGGGCGGCAGATACGCAGTATTTT.

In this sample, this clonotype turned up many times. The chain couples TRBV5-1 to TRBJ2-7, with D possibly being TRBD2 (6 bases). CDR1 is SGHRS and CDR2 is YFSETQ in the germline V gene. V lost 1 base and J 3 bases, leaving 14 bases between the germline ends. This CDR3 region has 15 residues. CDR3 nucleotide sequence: TGCGCCAGCAGCTTGTGGGGGGACGCGAGCTACGAGCAGTACTTC. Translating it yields CASSLWGDASYEQYF.

The CDR3 is CASSVRGGIGETQYF. The CDR3, as DNA: TGTGCCAGCAGCGTCAGGGGGGGGATAGGAGAGACCCAGTACTTC. The rearrangement joins TRBV9 to TRBJ2-5, with D perhaps assigned TRBD1 or TRBD2 (7 bases each). Germline loops: CDR1 SGDLS, CDR2 YYNGEE. The CDR3 spans 15 residues. V was clipped by 2 bases and J by 4 bases, with 15 bases between them.

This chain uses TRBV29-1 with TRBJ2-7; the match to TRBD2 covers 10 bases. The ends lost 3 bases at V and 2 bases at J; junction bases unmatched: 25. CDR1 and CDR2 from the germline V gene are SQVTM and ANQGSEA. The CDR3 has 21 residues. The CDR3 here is CSVETITKQGGSSGGAYEQYF. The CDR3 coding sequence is TGCAGCGTTGAGACGATTACGAAACAGGGGGGATCTAGCGGGGGAGCCTACGAGCAGTACTTC.

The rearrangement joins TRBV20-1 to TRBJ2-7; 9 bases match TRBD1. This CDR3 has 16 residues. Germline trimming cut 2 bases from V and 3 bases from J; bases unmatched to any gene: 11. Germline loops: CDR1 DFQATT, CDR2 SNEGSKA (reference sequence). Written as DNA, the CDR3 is TGCAGTGCTAGAAAATCAACAGGGGGCATTCTCTACGAGCAGTACTTC. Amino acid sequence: CSARKSTGGILYEQYF.

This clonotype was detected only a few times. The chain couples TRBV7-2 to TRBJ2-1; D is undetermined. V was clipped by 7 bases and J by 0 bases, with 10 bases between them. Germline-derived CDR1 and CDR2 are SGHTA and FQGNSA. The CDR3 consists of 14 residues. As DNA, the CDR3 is TGTGCCAGCATCCAAACGAGCTCCTACAATGAGCAGTTCTTC. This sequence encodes CASIQTSSYNEQFF. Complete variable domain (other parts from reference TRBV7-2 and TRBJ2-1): GAGVSQSPSNKVTEKGKDVELRCDPISGHTALYWYRQSLGQGLEFLIYFQGNSAPDKSGLPSDRFSAERTGGSVSTLTIQRTQQEDSAVYLCASIQTSSYNEQFFGPGTRLTVL.

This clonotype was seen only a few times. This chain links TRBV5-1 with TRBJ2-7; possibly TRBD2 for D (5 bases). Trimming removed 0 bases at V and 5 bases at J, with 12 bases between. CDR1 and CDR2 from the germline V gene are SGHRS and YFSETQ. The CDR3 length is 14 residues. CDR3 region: CASSLDSGFNEQYV. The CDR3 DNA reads TGCGCCAGCAGCTTGGATTCGGGGTTCAACGAGCAGTACGTC.

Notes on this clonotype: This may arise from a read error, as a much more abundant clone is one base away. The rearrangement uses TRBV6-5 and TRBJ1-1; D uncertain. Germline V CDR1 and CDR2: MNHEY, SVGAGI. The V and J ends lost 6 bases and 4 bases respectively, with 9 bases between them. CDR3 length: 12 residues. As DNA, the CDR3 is TGTGCCAGCAGATCCGGCCCCACTGAAGCTTTCTTT. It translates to CASRSGPTEAFF.

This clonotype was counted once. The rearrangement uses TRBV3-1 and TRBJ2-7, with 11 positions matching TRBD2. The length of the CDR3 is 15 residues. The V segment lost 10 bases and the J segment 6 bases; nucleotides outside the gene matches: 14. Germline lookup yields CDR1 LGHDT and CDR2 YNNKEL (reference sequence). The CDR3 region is CATTPGLAGAFEQYF. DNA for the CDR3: TGTGCCACCACCCCTGGACTAGCGGGCGCCTTCGAGCAGTACTTC.

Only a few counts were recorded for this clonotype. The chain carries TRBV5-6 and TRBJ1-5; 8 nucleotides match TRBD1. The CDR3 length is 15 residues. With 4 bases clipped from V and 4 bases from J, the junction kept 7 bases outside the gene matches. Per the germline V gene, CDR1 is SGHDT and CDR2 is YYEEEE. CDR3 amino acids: CASSGRDRLNQPQHF. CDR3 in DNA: TGTGCCAGCAGCGGGAGGGACAGGCTGAATCAGCCCCAGCATTTT. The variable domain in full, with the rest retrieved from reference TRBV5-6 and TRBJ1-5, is DAGVTQSPTHLIKTRGQQVTLRCSPKSGHDTVSWYQQALGQGPQFIFQYYEEEERQRGNFPDRFSGHQFPNYSSELNVNALLLGDSALYLCASSGRDRLNQPQHFGDGTRLSIL.

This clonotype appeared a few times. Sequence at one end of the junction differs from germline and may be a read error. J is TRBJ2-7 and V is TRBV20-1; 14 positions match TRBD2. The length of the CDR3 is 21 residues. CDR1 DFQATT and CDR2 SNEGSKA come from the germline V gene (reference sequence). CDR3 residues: CCAREYLSGTSGSRGNYEQYF. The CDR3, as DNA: TGCTGTGCTAGAGAATATTTATCCGGGACTAGCGGGAGCCGCGGCAATTACGAGCAGTACTTC.

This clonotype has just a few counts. CDR3 in amino acids: CAASTDYYGYTF. CDR3 nucleotides: TGTGCCGCTAGCACGGACTACTATGGCTACACCTTC. This chain joins TRBV30 and TRBJ1-2; no clear D. The CDR3 contains 12 residues. Germline V gene lookup returns CDR1 GTSNPN and CDR2 SVGIG (reference sequence). V was cut by 8 bases and J by 3 bases, with 13 bases left in between.

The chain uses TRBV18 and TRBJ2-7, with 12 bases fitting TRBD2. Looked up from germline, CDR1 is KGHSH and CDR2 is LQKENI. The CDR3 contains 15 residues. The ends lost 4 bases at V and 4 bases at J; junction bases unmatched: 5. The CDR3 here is CASSLRTSGKYEQYF. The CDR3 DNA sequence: TGTGCCAGCTCACTGAGGACTAGCGGGAAGTACGAGCAGTACTTC.

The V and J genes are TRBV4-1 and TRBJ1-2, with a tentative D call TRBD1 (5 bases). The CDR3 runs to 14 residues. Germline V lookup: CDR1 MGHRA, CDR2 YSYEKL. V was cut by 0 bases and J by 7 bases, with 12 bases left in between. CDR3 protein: CASSQEGVVGGYTF. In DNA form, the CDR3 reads TGCGCCAGCAGCCAAGAGGGGGTGGTAGGTGGCTACACCTTC.

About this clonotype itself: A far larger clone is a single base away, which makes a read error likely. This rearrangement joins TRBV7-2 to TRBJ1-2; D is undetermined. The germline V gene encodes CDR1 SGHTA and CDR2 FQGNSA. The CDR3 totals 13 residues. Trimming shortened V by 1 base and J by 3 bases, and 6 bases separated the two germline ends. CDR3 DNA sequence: TGTGCCAGCAGCTTAGGCTGGGACTATGGCTACACCTTC. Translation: CASSLGWDYGYTF.

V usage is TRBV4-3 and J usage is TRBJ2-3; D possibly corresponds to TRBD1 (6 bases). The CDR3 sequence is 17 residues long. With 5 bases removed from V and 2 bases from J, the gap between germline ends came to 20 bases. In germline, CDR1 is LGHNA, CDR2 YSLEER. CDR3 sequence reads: CASSTLFQGLATDTQYF. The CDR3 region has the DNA TGCGCCAGCAGCACGCTTTTTCAGGGGTTGGCCACAGATACGCAGTATTTT.

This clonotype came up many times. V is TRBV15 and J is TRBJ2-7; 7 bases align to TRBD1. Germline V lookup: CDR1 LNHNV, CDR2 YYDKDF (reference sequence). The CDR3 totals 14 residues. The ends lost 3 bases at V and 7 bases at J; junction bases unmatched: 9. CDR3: CATSSLGQLEEQYF. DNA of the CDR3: TGTGCCACCAGCAGCTTGGGACAGCTGGAGGAGCAGTACTTC.

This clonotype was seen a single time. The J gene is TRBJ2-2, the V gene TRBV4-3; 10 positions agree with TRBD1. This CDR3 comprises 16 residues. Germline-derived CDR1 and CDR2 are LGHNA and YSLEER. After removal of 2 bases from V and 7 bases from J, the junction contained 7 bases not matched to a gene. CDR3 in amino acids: CASSQLATGGFGELFF. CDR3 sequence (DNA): TGCGCCAGCAGCCAACTTGCGACAGGGGGCTTCGGGGAGCTGTTTTTT.

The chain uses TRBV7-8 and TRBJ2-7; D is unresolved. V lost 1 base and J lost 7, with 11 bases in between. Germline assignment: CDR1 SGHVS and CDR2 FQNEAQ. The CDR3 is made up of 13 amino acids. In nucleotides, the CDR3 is TGTGCCAGCAGCTTAGGTCCAGCCCAGGAGCAGTACTTC. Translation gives CASSLGPAQEQYF.

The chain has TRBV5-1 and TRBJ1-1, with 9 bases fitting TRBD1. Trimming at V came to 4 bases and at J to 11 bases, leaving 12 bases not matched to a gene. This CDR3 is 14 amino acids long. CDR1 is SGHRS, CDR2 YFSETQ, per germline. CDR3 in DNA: TGCGCCAGCAGCGAGGGACAGGGAAGGGTTGAGGCTTTCTTT. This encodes CASSEGQGRVEAFF.

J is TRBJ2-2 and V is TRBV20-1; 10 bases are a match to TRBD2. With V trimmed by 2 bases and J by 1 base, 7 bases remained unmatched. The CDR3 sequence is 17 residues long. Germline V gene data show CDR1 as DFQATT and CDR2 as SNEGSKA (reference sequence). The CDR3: CSARSLGLALNTGELFF. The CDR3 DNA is TGCAGTGCTAGATCCCTGGGACTAGCGCTGAACACCGGGGAGCTGTTTTTT.

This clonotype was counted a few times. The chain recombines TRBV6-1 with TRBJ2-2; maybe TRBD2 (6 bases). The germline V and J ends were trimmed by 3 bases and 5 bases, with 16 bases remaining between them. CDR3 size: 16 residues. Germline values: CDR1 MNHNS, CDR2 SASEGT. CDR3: CASSEFGDRGTGELFF. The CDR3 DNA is TGTGCCAGCAGTGAGTTTGGGGACCGGGGGACCGGGGAGCTGTTTTTT.

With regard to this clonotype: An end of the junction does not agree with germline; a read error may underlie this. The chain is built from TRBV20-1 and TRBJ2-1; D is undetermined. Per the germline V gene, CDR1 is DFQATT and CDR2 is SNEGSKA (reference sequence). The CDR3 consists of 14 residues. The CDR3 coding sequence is TGCAGTGCTACCTGGGCCTCCTCCTACACTGAGCAGTTCTTC. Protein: CSATWASSYTEQFF.